The 13 T cell receptor beta chains below all came from one sample that was sequenced in a study of tumor-infiltrating lymphocytes in primary liver carcinoma. TCR beta cDNA was made from approximately 540 ng total RNA with a constant-region primer. Slightly modified ARM-PCR with three nested multiplex PCR rounds yielded TCR beta libraries. For 10 cycles apiece, the opening two PCR rounds ran with TRBV1-TRBV30 forward primers and a C-beta reverse primer. A single record per CDR3 protein comes from TCRdb applying MiXCR to the multiplex PCR reads. This sample has approximately 300,000 distinct CDR3 sequences; about 60% occur once, and the top ten carry 9% to 10%. The researchers obtained blood RNA from unsorted whole blood and also extracted germline DNA. The sample taken for sequencing was peripheral blood. These receptors all stem from a man aged 40-49 years with primary liver carcinoma and hepatitis B virus infection.

Comments on this clonotype: A much larger clone lies one base from this, so it may be a read error. The V gene is TRBV12-3 or TRBV12-4, the J gene TRBJ2-2; weak D call: TRBD2 (6 bases). The CDR3 has 14 residues. CDR3: CASSYRDRTGGLFF. In DNA form, the CDR3 reads TGTGCCAGCAGTTATAGGGATCGCACCGGGGGGCTGTTTTTT.

This clonotype was detected once. The V and J genes are TRBV28 and TRBJ1-1; D remains ambiguous. CDR1 is MDHEN and CDR2 is SYDVKM in the germline V gene. The CDR3 runs to 15 residues. The germline V and J ends were trimmed by 5 bases and 4 bases, with 17 bases remaining between them. The CDR3 sequence: CASSLGTPGSTEAFF. The CDR3 DNA follows: TGTGCCAGCAGTCTAGGAACGCCGGGAAGCACTGAAGCTTTCTTT.

The chain joins TRBV5-1 to TRBJ2-1; TRBD2 aligns across 10 bases. The CDR3 has 15 residues. Germline lookup yields CDR1 SGHRS and CDR2 YFSETQ. The junction had 8 bases not matched to a gene; V was cut back by 4 bases and J by 7 bases. In DNA, the CDR3 is TGCGCCAGCAGCACCGGACTAGCGGCACTTAATGAGCAGTTCTTC. Translation gives CASSTGLAALNEQFF.

Concerning this clonotype itself: Given the absence of the conserved phenylalanine or tryptophan at the CDR3 end, a read error is likely. The V and J genes are TRBV12-3 or TRBV12-4 and TRBJ2-1; 7 positions match TRBD2. The CDR3 contains 13 residues. J lost 6 bases, V lost 6 bases, and 5 bases had no gene match. The CDR3: CASRSGTRNEQFL. CDR3 in DNA: TGTGCCAGCAGGAGCGGGACGCGCAATGAGCAGTTCCTC.

A remark on this clonotype: Germline is not matched at one junction end, which may reflect a read error. The chain couples TRBV6-1 to TRBJ2-7; 7 nucleotides align to TRBD1. Germline lookup yields CDR1 MNHNS and CDR2 SASEGT. The CDR3 totals 14 residues. For the CDR3, the DNA is TGTGTCAGCAGTGAGACGGACAGGCCCTACGAGCAGTACTTC. This translates into CVSSETDRPYEQYF.

About this clonotype: A much larger clone differs from this one at a single base, so this may be a read error. The rearrangement links TRBV5-4 to TRBJ2-2, with TRBD2 matching 11 bases. In germline, CDR1 is SGHNT, CDR2 YYREEE (reference sequence). CDR3 length equals 16 residues. The CDR3 DNA reads as TGTACCAGCAGCTTGGGACTAGCGGCCGCCACCGGGGAGCTGTTTTTT. The encoded protein is CTSSLGLAAATGELFF. Full variable domain (outside the CDR3, taken from reference TRBV5-4 and TRBJ2-2): ETGVTQSPTHLIKTRGQQVTLRCSSQSGHNTVSWYQQALGQGPQFIFQYYREEENGRGNFPPRFSGLQFPNYSSELNVNALELDDSALYLCTSSLGLAAATGELFFGEGSRLTVL.

The gene calls are TRBV7-9 and TRBJ2-7, with no clear D. The CDR3 spans 12 residues. V lost 5 bases and J lost 1, with 6 bases in between. CDR1 and CDR2 from the germline V gene are SEHNR and FQNEAQ (reference sequence). The CDR3 sequence is CASSLQSYEQYF. The CDR3 bases are TGTGCCAGCAGCCTCCAGTCCTACGAGCAGTACTTC.

This clonotype has a handful of counts. The gene calls are TRBV5-6 and TRBJ2-5, with D tentatively TRBD2 (5 bases). The V and J ends lost 4 bases and 5 bases respectively, with 15 bases between them. The CDR3 runs to 14 residues. Germline CDR1 and CDR2: SGHDT and YYEEEE. CDR3 protein: CASSPPAGSETQYF. CDR3 in DNA: TGTGCCAGCAGCCCTCCCGCGGGTTCGGAGACCCAGTACTTC.

The chain links TRBV5-1 to TRBJ2-3, with D possibly matching TRBD2 (6 bases). The CDR3 sequence is 15 residues long. Per germline, CDR1 SGHRS and CDR2 YFSETQ. Trimming shortened V by 3 bases and J by 0 bases, and 11 bases separated the two germline ends. The CDR3 nucleotides read TGCGCCAGCAGCTCCTCGGGAGATAGCACAGATACGCAGTATTTT. It encodes CASSSSGDSTDTQYF.

A note on this clonotype: This may be a read error: a much more frequent sequence differs by one nucleotide. The chain has TRBV29-1 and TRBJ2-3; no definite D call. Germline V gene data show CDR1 as SQVTM and CDR2 as ANQGSEA. The CDR3 is made up of 13 amino acids. The V gene lost 7 bases and the J gene lost 0 bases, with 11 bases spanning the gap. The CDR3: CSADVGSTDTQYF. The CDR3 region has the DNA TGCAGCGCTGACGTCGGGAGCACAGATACGCAGTATTTT.

Ten or more counts support this clonotype. The chain recombines TRBV5-1 with TRBJ2-7; 10 bases align to TRBD2. Germline V gene data show CDR1 as SGHRS and CDR2 as YFSETQ. CDR3 size: 15 residues. V shed 4 bases and J 2 bases; nucleotides not matched to a gene: 6. The CDR3 protein is CASSPTSGATYEQYF. CDR3 in DNA: TGCGCCAGCAGCCCCACTAGCGGGGCAACCTACGAGCAGTACTTC.

About this clonotype: One end of the junction varies from germline; a read error may be responsible. The chain recombines TRBV6-2 or TRBV6-3 with TRBJ2-1, with TRBD2 matching 7 bases. Germline-derived CDR1 and CDR2 are MNHEY and SVGEGT. The CDR3 extends over 18 amino acids. DNA for the CDR3: TGTGCCGGCAGTTACCAACCTCTTAGTGGGAGGGCCAGAAATGAGCAGTTCTTC. This gives the protein CAGSYQPLSGRARNEQFF.

A note on this clonotype: One end of the junction does not line up with germline, which may come from a read error. The V and J genes are TRBV5-6 and TRBJ2-3; 7 nucleotides align to TRBD1. CDR3 size: 13 residues. CDR1 and CDR2 (germline): SGHDT, YYEEEE. The CDR3 DNA reads as TGTGTCAGCAGCTTTCAGGGGGAAGATACGCAGTATTTT. It is translated as CVSSFQGEDTQYF.